This TCR beta chain came from a study of T cell changes during pregnancy in multiple sclerosis. Produced via immunoSEQ multiplex PCR; TCRdb's table is partial and in-frame only. The sample has some 97,000 clones; around 93% are singletons. This CDR3 spans 16 amino acids. CDR1 is SGDLS and CDR2 is YYNGEE in the germline V gene. With 6 bases removed from V and 0 bases from J, the gap between germline ends came to 16 bases. The sequence was collected from a female donor with multiple sclerosis, enrolled in a pregnancy study. The rearrangement joins TRBV9 to TRBJ1-3; the D is unclear. The sequencing used peripheral blood, collected after pregnancy. The CDR3 nucleotides are TGTGCCAGCAACGAGGGCCAAGGCAACTCTGGAAACACCATATATTTT. Translation: CASNEGQGNSGNTIYF. The full variable domain, in which reference TRBV9 and TRBJ1-3 provide the parts outside the CDR3, is DSGVTQTPKHLITATGQRVTLRCSPRSGDLSVYWYQQSLDQGLQFLIQYYNGEERAKGNILERFSAQQFPDLHSELNLSSLELGDSALYFCASNEGQGNSGNTIYFGEGSWLTVV.